Below are 8 T cell receptor beta chains sequenced from a single sample in a study of blood T cell repertoires in COVID-19. Using immunoSEQ multiplex PCR, the repertoire was profiled, and TCRdb retains in-frame clones only, with some absent. This table holds over 400,000 clones, 85% to 90% found once. Input material: peripheral blood. The receptors shown here come from a woman aged 50 to 65 with COVID-19, enrolled during active disease.

The chain has TRBV18 and TRBJ1-1; 7 bases map to TRBD1. V lost 1 base, J lost 0 bases, and 2 bases stayed unmatched. Germline CDR1 and CDR2: KGHSH and LQKENI. This CDR3 is 15 amino acids long. The DNA of the CDR3 is TGTGCCAGCTCACCACGAGGGACAGTGAACACTGAAGCTTTCTTT. Translation: CASSPRGTVNTEAFF.

This chain connects TRBV9 to TRBJ1-1; 9 nucleotides align to TRBD1. The CDR3 runs 14 residues. Germline loops: CDR1 SGDLS, CDR2 YYNGEE. Germline trimming cut 0 bases from V and 6 bases from J; bases unmatched to any gene: 3. The CDR3 sequence is CASSVVGQGPEAFF. The CDR3 nucleotides are TGTGCCAGCAGCGTAGTGGGACAGGGCCCTGAAGCTTTCTTT.

The chain employs TRBV19 and TRBJ2-3, with 7 nucleotides matching TRBD2. Germline CDR1 LNHDA, CDR2 SQIVND (reference sequence). V shed 6 bases and J 5 bases; nucleotides not matched to a gene: 8. The CDR3 length is 14 residues. CDR3 in amino acids: CASSPGRVGDTQYF. CDR3 sequence (DNA): TGTGCCAGTAGCCCGGGGAGGGTAGGAGATACGCAGTATTTT. Full variable domain (remainder filled in from reference TRBV19 and TRBJ2-3): DGGITQSPKYLFRKEGQNVTLSCEQNLNHDAMYWYRQDPGQGLRLIYYSQIVNDFQKGDIAEGYSVSREKKESFPLTVTSAQKNPTAFYLCASSPGRVGDTQYFGPGTRLTVL.

The rearrangement joins TRBV29-1 to TRBJ1-4; D ambiguous. In germline, CDR1 is SQVTM, CDR2 ANQGSEA. V lost 7 bases, J lost 6 bases, and 15 bases lay in between. The CDR3 sequence is 13 residues long. The CDR3: CSATLGEDEKLFF. CDR3 DNA sequence: TGCAGCGCTACCCTCGGCGAGGATGAAAAACTGTTTTTT. Variable domain in full (rest from reference TRBV29-1 and TRBJ1-4): SAVISQKPSRDICQRGTSLTIQCQVDSQVTMMFWYRQQPGQSLTLIATANQGSEATYESGFVIDKFPISRPNLTFSTLTVSNMSPEDSSIYLCSATLGEDEKLFFGSGTQLSVL.

J is TRBJ2-7 and V is TRBV27; perhaps TRBD2 as D (6 bases). The V and J ends lost 5 bases and 2 bases respectively, with 16 bases between them. This CDR3 has 15 amino acids. Germline loops: CDR1 MNHEY, CDR2 SMNVEV (reference sequence). CDR3 DNA: TGTGCCAGCAGTCCCGATACCGGGGGAACCTACGAGCAGTACTTC. Its translation: CASSPDTGGTYEQYF.

The genes are TRBV6-5 and TRBJ2-7; D not certain. The CDR3 has 15 amino acids. CDR1 is MNHEY, CDR2 SVGAGI, per germline. Trimming left V 2 bases short and J 0 bases short, with 11 bases between. CDR3 in amino acids: CASSYDRWSSYEQYF. As DNA, the CDR3 is TGTGCCAGCAGTTACGATCGGTGGAGCTCCTACGAGCAGTACTTC.

This clone was picked up one time. The chain combines TRBV7-3 with TRBJ2-7; tentatively, D is TRBD2 (6 bases). The germline V and J ends were trimmed by 1 base and 4 bases, with 8 bases remaining between them. Germline loops: CDR1 SGHTA, CDR2 FQGTGA. The CDR3 length is 13 residues. The CDR3 nucleotides are TGTGCCAGCAGCTTAAAGGAGGGATACGAGCAGTACTTC. It translates to CASSLKEGYEQYF.

The chain uses TRBV24-1 and TRBJ2-7, with 10 nucleotides matching TRBD1. Germline-derived CDR1 and CDR2 are KGHDR and SFDVKD. CDR3 length: 15 amino acids. Losses at the gene ends were 3 bases for V and 6 bases for J; bases not matched to a gene: 7. CDR3 protein: CATSDLRDRGIEQYF. The CDR3 coding sequence is TGTGCCACCAGTGATCTCCGGGACAGGGGAATCGAGCAGTACTTC.